This T cell receptor (beta chain) was recorded in a study of regulatory T cells in long-lasting Graves disease. Time point defined: persistent/refractory GD, antithyroid drugs over 5 years with positive TRAb. The authors made the TCR library using RNA they extracted from PBMCs. Overall study findings and caveats: Persistent disease preferred TRBV28, TRBJ1-2 and TRBJ2-5; new disease, TRBV20-1 and TRBJ2-1. Possibly, accuracy suffered from the small sample size.

In its sample, this clonotype was seen many times. The target antigen is unknown. Both iRepertoire HTBI primers and Arm-PCR of CDR3 regions were used to build the TCR beta libraries. Authors' data handling: Looking across samples, the authors found about 62 TRBV and 14 TRBJ segments. Using its own MiXCR run on the multiplex PCR reads, TCRdb lists one record per CDR3 protein. Clone size and V and J calls follow TCRdb, not the original study. The sample carries under 350,000 distinct CDR3 sequences, under 25% recorded once. V lost 8 bases, J lost 2 bases, and 10 bases lay in between. This CDR3 region has 12 residues. Per the germline V gene, CDR1 is MNHEY and CDR2 is SMNVEV (reference sequence).

The origin of this receptor is a female donor with Graves disease. The chain uses TRBV27 and TRBJ2-7; D may correspond to TRBD1 or TRBD2 (5 bases each). The sequencing used peripheral blood mononuclear cells (PBMCs), collected when the disease was refractory, from a patient treated with antithyroid drugs. The chain's CDR3 is CASRDGPYEQYF. DNA of the CDR3: TGTGCCAGCCGGGACGGACCCTACGAGCAGTACTTC.